The next 10 T cell receptor beta chains were all read from a single sample in a study of blood T cell repertoires in COVID-19. Only in-frame clones appear in the TCRdb table, and some are missing; sequencing was by immunoSEQ multiplex PCR. The table lists hundreds of thousands of clones, roughly nine tenths of them singletons. Sequencing was performed on PBMCs or T cells enriched from blood (not recorded which). These TCRs come from a woman between 35 and 50 years old who had recovered from COVID-19.

CDR3 sequence (DNA): TGTGCCAGCAGTTTTTTATGGCAGGGGGGCCACTATGGCTACACCTTC. Translated, it gives CASSFLWQGGHYGYTF. The gene calls are TRBV28 and TRBJ1-2; 7 bases map to TRBD1. The V gene end was trimmed by 3 bases and the J gene end by 3 bases; junction bases not matched to a gene: 10. Germline CDR1 and CDR2: MDHEN and SYDVKM. This CDR3 has 16 amino acids.

The chain has TRBV5-4 and TRBJ2-4; D is uncertain. This CDR3 is built from 16 residues. Germline values: CDR1 SGHNT, CDR2 YYREEE (reference sequence). The V end was cut by 4 bases, the J end by 3 bases, with 17 bases between. The CDR3 protein is CASSPPKEHGKNIQYF. The CDR3 bases are TGTGCCAGCAGCCCCCCCAAAGAGCACGGCAAAAACATTCAGTACTTC.

The chain couples TRBV5-8 to TRBJ1-5; 7 positions agree with TRBD1. Germline V gives CDR1 SGHTS, CDR2 YDEGEE. The CDR3 is 15 amino acids. V dropped 4 bases and J dropped 5; count of bases not matched to a gene: 9. This chain's CDR3 is CASSVGTVKDQPQHF. The CDR3 nucleotides read TGTGCCAGCAGCGTGGGGACAGTAAAGGATCAGCCCCAGCATTTT.

The gene calls are TRBV7-2 and TRBJ2-7; perhaps TRBD1 as D (6 bases). Trimming removed 5 bases at V and 3 bases at J, with 20 bases between. The CDR3 contains 16 residues. The germline CDR1 and CDR2 sequences are SGHTA and FQGNSA. The CDR3 DNA is TGTGCCAGCAGCCGTCGGCTTGGGGCAGGGGACTACGAGCAGTACTTC. As protein: CASSRRLGAGDYEQYF.

The V call is TRBV28, the J call TRBJ2-7; TRBD2 matches 11 bases. Germline V gene sequence: CDR1 MDHEN, CDR2 SYDVKM. This CDR3 region has 13 residues. J gave up 5 bases and V 9 bases, and 6 bases lay outside the gene matches. The chain's CDR3 is CASTSGSPDEQYF. CDR3 nucleotide sequence: TGTGCCAGTACTAGCGGGAGTCCGGACGAGCAGTACTTC.

The CDR3: CASSPISGSTDEQYF. The DNA of the CDR3 is TGTGCCAGCTCCCCAATAAGCGGGAGTACCGACGAGCAGTACTTC. The V call is TRBV18, the J call TRBJ2-7, with TRBD2 identical over 8 bases. The J segment lost 5 bases and the V segment lost 6 bases, leaving 12 bases of the junction unmatched. CDR1 KGHSH and CDR2 LQKENI come from the germline V gene. The CDR3 is 15 amino acids.

The rearrangement uses TRBV29-1 and TRBJ2-7; 8 nucleotides agree with TRBD1. This CDR3 contains 12 residues. The ends lost 7 bases at V and 4 bases at J; junction bases unmatched: 6. The germline V gene encodes CDR1 SQVTM and CDR2 ANQGSEA. CDR3 region: CSGGQGGYEQYF. In DNA form, the CDR3 reads TGCAGCGGCGGACAGGGAGGATACGAGCAGTACTTC.

The rearrangement uses TRBV27 and TRBJ2-3, with 10 bases identical to TRBD2. Germline V CDR1 and CDR2: MNHEY, SMNVEV (reference sequence). The V segment lost 7 bases and the J segment 2 bases; nucleotides outside the gene matches: 18. This CDR3 comprises 19 residues. The CDR3 nucleotides read TGTGCCAGCAATAAGCGGGGACTAGCGCGAGAGATTTTCACAGATACGCAGTATTTT. Protein: CASNKRGLAREIFTDTQYF.

V and J are TRBV2 and TRBJ2-5; a weak D match, TRBD1 (7 bases). Per germline, CDR1 SNHLY and CDR2 FYNNEI. V lost 8 bases and J 2 bases, leaving 18 bases between the germline ends. CDR3 size: 15 residues. The CDR3 is CASFVVQGGQETQYF. The CDR3 nucleotides are TGTGCCAGCTTCGTGGTGCAGGGGGGACAAGAGACCCAGTACTTC.

The chain links TRBV7-8 to TRBJ2-5; D unresolved. Germline V gene data show CDR1 as SGHVS and CDR2 as FQNEAQ. The V end was cut by 2 bases, the J end by 9 bases, with 16 bases between. This CDR3 contains 14 residues. Written as DNA, the CDR3 is TGTGCCAGCAGCTTATTCCAGGCTCAAGTGGCCCAGTACTTC. Translation gives CASSLFQAQVAQYF.